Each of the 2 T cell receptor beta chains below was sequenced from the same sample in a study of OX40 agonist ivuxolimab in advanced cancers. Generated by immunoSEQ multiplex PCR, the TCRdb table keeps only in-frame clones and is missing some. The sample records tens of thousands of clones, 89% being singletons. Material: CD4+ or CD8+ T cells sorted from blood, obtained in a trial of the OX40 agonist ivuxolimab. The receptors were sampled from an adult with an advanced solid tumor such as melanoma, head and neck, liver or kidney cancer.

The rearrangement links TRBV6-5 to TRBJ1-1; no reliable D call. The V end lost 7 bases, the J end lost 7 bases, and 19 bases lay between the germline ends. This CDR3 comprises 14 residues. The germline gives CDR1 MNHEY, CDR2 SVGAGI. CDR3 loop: CASIQDPSGGEAFF. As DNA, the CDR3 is TGTGCCAGCATCCAGGATCCTTCTGGCGGTGAAGCTTTCTTT.

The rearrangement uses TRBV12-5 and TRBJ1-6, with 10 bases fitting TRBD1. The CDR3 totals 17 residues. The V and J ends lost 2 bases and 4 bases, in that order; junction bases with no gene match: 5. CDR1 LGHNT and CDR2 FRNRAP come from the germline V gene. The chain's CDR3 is CASGLQRDRGYNSPLHF. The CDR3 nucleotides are TGTGCTAGTGGTTTGCAACGGGACAGGGGATATAATTCACCCCTCCACTTT. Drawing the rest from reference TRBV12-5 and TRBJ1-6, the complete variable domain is DARVTQTPRHKVTEMGQEVTMRCQPILGHNTVFWYRQTMMQGLELLAYFRNRAPLDDSGMPKDRFSAEMPDATLATLKIQPSEPRDSAVYFCASGLQRDRGYNSPLHFGNGTRLTVT.